This T cell receptor beta chain was captured in a study of T cell changes during pregnancy in multiple sclerosis. CDR1 is LNHDA and CDR2 is SQIVND in the germline V gene (reference sequence). This CDR3 is built from 15 residues. Trimming left V 3 bases short and J 0 bases short, with 11 bases between. Clones were read by immunoSEQ multiplex PCR, and TCRdb kept only the in-frame ones, dropping some. Here the sample spans more than 55,000 clones, 90% to 95% being singletons. The sample here was peripheral blood, taken in the third trimester of pregnancy. The TCR was taken from a female donor with multiple sclerosis, enrolled in a pregnancy study. V and J are TRBV19 and TRBJ1-1; weak D call: TRBD1 (5 bases). Written as DNA, the CDR3 is TGTGCCAGTAGTATTGTCCCAGGGATGAACACTGAAGCTTTCTTT. It codes for CASSIVPGMNTEAFF.